This passage covers 10 T cell receptor beta chains from one sample sequenced in a study of cytomegalovirus exposure and HLA in healthy donors. The PCR used 60 Vbeta and 13 Jbeta primers. Method: immunoSEQ multiplex PCR; TCRdb's copy keeps in-frame clones and lacks some. This table has 110,000 or so clones, 13% to 15% appearing once. The sequenced material came from PBMCs. These receptors were obtained from a female donor in good health and CMV-seronegative.

The sample holds a few counts of this clone. The chain carries TRBV30 and TRBJ1-5; the D gene is possibly TRBD1 (6 bases). Germline CDR1 GTSNPN, CDR2 SVGIG (reference sequence). V was trimmed by 0 bases and J by 4 bases, leaving 10 bases between them. This CDR3 has 14 residues. CDR3 nucleotide sequence: TGTGCCTGGAGTGTAGGACAGCCGAATCAGCCCCAGCATTTT. As protein: CAWSVGQPNQPQHF. Together with reference TRBV30 and TRBJ1-5, the CDR3 gives the full variable domain: SQTIHQWPATLVQPVGSPLSLECTVEGTSNPNLYWYRQAAGRGLQLLFYSVGIGQISSEVPQNLSASRPQDRQFILSSKKLLLSDSGFYLCAWSVGQPNQPQHFGDGTRLSIL.

The table lists this clone with a few counts. This chain uses TRBV18 with TRBJ2-2, with 9 nucleotides matching TRBD2. The trim removed 2 bases at V and 5 bases at J, leaving 6 bases unmatched. This CDR3 spans 16 amino acids. CDR1 is KGHSH and CDR2 is LQKENI in the germline V gene. The chain's CDR3 is CASSPTSGRNTGELFF. As DNA, the CDR3 is TGTGCCAGCTCACCAACAAGCGGGAGGAATACCGGGGAGCTGTTTTTT.

This clone was found a few times. The chain joins TRBV27 to TRBJ2-7; 8 nucleotides agree with TRBD1. This CDR3 is built from 18 residues. V trimming: 3 bases; J trimming: 2 bases; junction bases outside the gene matches: 15. Per germline, CDR1 MNHEY and CDR2 SMNVEV (reference sequence). The CDR3 nucleotides are TGTGCCAGCAGTTTGCAGGGGGCGGGTAGTTATCCCACCTACGAGCAGTACTTC. Amino acid sequence: CASSLQGAGSYPTYEQYF.

This clone was counted only a few times. The chain employs TRBV11-2 and TRBJ2-7, with D possibly matching TRBD2 (5 bases). The germline V gene encodes CDR1 SGHAT and CDR2 FQNNGV. V dropped 1 base and J dropped 7 bases, with 8 bases sitting between them. The CDR3 extends over 12 amino acids. CDR3 nucleotide sequence: TGTGCCAGCAGCTTAGGCGGCGGGGAGCAGTACTTC. This gives the protein CASSLGGGEQYF.

V gene TRBV30 combines with J gene TRBJ2-7; 8 bases are shared with TRBD1. V trimming: 0 bases; J trimming: 6 bases; junction bases outside the gene matches: 13. The V gene's germline CDR1 is GTSNPN and CDR2 SVGIG (reference sequence). The CDR3 consists of 16 residues. As DNA, the CDR3 is TGTGCCTGGAGTGTAGGGTCCCCGACAGGGGCGGGCGAGCAGTACTTC. Encoded protein: CAWSVGSPTGAGEQYF.

This chain connects TRBV5-1 to TRBJ1-1, with 7 positions matching TRBD1. The CDR3 covers 20 residues. The V segment lost 1 base and the J segment 0 bases; nucleotides outside the gene matches: 18. Looked up from germline, CDR1 is SGHRS and CDR2 is YFSETQ. The chain's CDR3 is CASSLNSGFRDRIMNTEAFF. Written as DNA, the CDR3 is TGCGCCAGCAGCTTGAATTCCGGGTTCCGGGACAGAATAATGAACACTGAAGCTTTCTTT.

The V and J genes are TRBV7-9 and TRBJ2-3, with a tentative D call TRBD2 (5 bases). Looked up from germline, CDR1 is SEHNR and CDR2 is FQNEAQ (reference sequence). This CDR3 spans 14 amino acids. Trimming took 7 bases from V and 3 from J, leaving 14 bases between them. CDR3 sequence: CASTQTSSTDTQYF. As DNA, the CDR3 is TGTGCCAGCACCCAAACTAGTTCTACAGATACGCAGTATTTT.

This chain links TRBV19 with TRBJ1-5; possible D gene TRBD1, 6 bases. Trimming took off 7 bases at V and 3 bases at J, with 16 bases between the two ends. There are 15 residues in the CDR3. Looked up from germline, CDR1 is LNHDA and CDR2 is SQIVND (reference sequence). This CDR3 is CASNFDRSYNQPQHF. The CDR3 nucleotides are TGTGCCAGTAACTTCGACAGGTCCTACAATCAGCCCCAGCATTTT.

This clone has just one count. The V and J genes are TRBV2 and TRBJ2-3; D perhaps matches TRBD1 (5 bases). The V end was cut by 7 bases, the J end by 3 bases, with 8 bases between. In germline, CDR1 is SNHLY, CDR2 FYNNEI. The CDR3 totals 12 residues. CDR3 amino acids: CASIQGTDTQYF. The CDR3 DNA reads TGTGCCAGCATCCAGGGAACAGATACGCAGTATTTT.

This chain connects TRBV18 to TRBJ2-7; D is undetermined. Germline values: CDR1 KGHSH, CDR2 LQKENI. This CDR3 is built from 13 residues. V lost 6 bases and J lost 2, with 11 bases in between. As DNA, the CDR3 is TGTGCCAGCTCCCCTAGAGAGACCTACGAGCAGTACTTC. Translated: CASSPRETYEQYF. The full variable domain, rest sourced from reference TRBV18 and TRBJ2-7, is NAGVMQNPRHLVRRRGQEARLRCSPMKGHSHVYWYRQLPEEGLKFMVYLQKENIIDESGMPKERFSAEFPKEGPSILRIQQVVRGDSAAYFCASSPRETYEQYFGPGTRLTVT.